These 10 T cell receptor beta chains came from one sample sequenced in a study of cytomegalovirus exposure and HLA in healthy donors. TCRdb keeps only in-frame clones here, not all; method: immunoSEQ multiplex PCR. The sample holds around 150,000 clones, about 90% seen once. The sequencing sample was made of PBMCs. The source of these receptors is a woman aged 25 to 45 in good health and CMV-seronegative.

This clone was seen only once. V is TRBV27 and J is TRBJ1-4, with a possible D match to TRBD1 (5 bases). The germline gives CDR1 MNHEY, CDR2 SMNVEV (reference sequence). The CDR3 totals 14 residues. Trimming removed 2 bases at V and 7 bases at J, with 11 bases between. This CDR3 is CASSLLGAPEKLFF. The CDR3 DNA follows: TGTGCCAGCAGTTTACTAGGGGCACCTGAAAAACTGTTTTTT.

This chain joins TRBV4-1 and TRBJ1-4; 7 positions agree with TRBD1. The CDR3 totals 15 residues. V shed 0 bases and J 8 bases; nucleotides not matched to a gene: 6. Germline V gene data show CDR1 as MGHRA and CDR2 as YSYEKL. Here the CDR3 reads CASSQEQGRREKLFF. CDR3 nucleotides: TGCGCCAGCAGCCAAGAACAGGGGCGGCGGGAAAAACTGTTTTTT.

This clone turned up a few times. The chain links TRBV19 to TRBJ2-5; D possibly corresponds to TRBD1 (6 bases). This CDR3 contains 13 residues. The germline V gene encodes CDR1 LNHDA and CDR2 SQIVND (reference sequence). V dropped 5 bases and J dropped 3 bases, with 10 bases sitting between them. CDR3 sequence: CASSFGQKETQYF. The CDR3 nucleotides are TGTGCCAGTAGTTTTGGACAGAAAGAGACCCAGTACTTC. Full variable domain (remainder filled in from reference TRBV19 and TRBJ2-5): DGGITQSPKYLFRKEGQNVTLSCEQNLNHDAMYWYRQDPGQGLRLIYYSQIVNDFQKGDIAEGYSVSREKKESFPLTVTSAQKNPTAFYLCASSFGQKETQYFGPGTRLLVL.

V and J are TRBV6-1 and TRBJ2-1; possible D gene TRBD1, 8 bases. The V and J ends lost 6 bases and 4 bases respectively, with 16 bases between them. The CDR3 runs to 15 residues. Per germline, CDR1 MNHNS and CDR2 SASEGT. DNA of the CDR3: TGTGCCAGCAGACCTACAGGGGGAGGGTACAATGAGCAGTTCTTC. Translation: CASRPTGGGYNEQFF.

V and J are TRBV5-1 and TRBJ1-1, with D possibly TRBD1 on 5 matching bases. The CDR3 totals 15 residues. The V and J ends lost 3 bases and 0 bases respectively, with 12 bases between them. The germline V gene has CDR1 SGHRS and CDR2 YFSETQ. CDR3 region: CASSSGPTVNTEAFF. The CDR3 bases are TGCGCCAGCAGCTCGGGACCGACGGTGAACACTGAAGCTTTCTTT.

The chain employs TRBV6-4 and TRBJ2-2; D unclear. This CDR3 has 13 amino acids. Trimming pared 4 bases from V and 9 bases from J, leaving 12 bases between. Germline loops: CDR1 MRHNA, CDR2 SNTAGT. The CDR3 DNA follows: TGTGCCAGCAGTGTCCAGACGCGCAGGGAGCTGTTTTTT. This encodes CASSVQTRRELFF.

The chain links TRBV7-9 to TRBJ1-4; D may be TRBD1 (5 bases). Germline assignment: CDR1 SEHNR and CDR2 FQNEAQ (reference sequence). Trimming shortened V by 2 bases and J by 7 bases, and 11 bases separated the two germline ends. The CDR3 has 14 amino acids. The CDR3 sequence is CASSLRGSSEKLFF. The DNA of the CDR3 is TGTGCCAGCAGCTTAAGGGGCTCTAGTGAAAAACTGTTTTTT.

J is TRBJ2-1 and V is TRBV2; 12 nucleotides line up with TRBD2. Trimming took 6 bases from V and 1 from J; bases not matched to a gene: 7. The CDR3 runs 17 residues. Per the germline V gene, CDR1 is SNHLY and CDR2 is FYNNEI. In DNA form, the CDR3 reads TGTGCCAGCAGGCTGACTAGCGGGAGTCTGTCCTACAATGAGCAGTTCTTC. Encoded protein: CASRLTSGSLSYNEQFF.

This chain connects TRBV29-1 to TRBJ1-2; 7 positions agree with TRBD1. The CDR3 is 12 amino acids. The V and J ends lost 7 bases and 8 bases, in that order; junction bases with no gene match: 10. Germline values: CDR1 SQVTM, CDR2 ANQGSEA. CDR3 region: CSAWTGDKGYTF. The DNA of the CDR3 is TGCAGCGCGTGGACAGGCGACAAGGGCTACACCTTC.

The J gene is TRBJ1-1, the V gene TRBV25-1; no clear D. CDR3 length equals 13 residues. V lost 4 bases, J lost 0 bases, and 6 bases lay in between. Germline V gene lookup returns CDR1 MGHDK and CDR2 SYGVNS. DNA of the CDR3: TGTGCCAGCAGTGCGGACGTGAACACTGAAGCTTTCTTT. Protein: CASSADVNTEAFF.